This T cell receptor beta chain was observed in a study of T cell clones after liver transplantation. The protocol was immunoSEQ multiplex PCR, while the TCRdb copy is restricted to in-frame clones and leaves out a portion. Altogether some 80,000 clones are present, under 90% being singletons, with the ten largest covering more than 2%. The V gene's germline CDR1 is GTSNPN and CDR2 SVGIG (reference sequence). The V end lost 4 bases, the J end lost 8 bases, and 23 bases lay between the germline ends. The CDR3 is made up of 15 amino acids. The sample consisted of CD4+ T cells from blood, taken roughly 50 months after liver transplant. The chain has TRBV30 and TRBJ1-2, with a weak D call TRBD1 (6 bases). The receptor was isolated from a human patient who received a liver transplant. Some T cells may arise from the graft donor. The CDR3 bases are TGTGCCTGGAACAATGAGAGGGGGGGGCGCGACGGCTACACCTTC. This codes for CAWNNERGGRDGYTF.